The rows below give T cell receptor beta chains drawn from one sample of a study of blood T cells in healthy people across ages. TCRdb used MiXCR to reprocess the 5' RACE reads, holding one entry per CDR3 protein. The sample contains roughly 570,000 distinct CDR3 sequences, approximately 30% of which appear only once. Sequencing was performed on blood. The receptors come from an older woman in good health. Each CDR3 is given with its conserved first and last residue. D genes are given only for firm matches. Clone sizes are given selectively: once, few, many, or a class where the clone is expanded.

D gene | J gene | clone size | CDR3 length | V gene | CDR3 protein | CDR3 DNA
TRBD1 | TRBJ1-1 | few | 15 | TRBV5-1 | CASSPRTGGRTEAFF | TGCGCCAGCAGCCCCCGGACAGGGGGTCGCACTGAAGCTTTCTTT
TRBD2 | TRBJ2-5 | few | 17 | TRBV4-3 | CASSQQRGTSGGGEQYF | TGCGCCAGCAGCCAACAGCGGGGGACTAGCGGGGGCGGAGAGCAGTACTTC
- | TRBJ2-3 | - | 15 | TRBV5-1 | CASSLGTQKKDTQYF | TGCGCCAGCAGCCTAGGGACACAAAAGAAAGATACGCAGTATTTT
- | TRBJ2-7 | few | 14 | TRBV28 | CASSLRPKAYEQYF | TGTGCCAGCAGTTTACGTCCCAAGGCCTACGAGCAGTACTTC
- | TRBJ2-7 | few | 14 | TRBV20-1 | CSAKVTGPSYEQYF | TGCAGTGCTAAAGTAACGGGCCCATCCTACGAGCAGTACTTC
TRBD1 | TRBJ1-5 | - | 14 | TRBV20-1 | CSANGQGTNQPQHF | TGCAGTGCTAACGGACAGGGAACGAACCAGCCCCAGCATTTT
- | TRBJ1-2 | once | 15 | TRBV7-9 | CASSPRGIVDYGYTF | TGTGCCAGCAGCCCGCGAGGAATCGTTGACTATGGCTACACCTTC
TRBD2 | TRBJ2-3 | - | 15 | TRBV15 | CATSRGLAGRDTQYF | TGTGCCACCAGCAGAGGTCTAGCGGGGAGAGATACGCAGTATTTT
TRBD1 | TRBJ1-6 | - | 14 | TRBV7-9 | CASSLTGGRSPLHF | TGTGCCAGCAGCTTGACAGGGGGTAGGTCACCCCTCCACTTT
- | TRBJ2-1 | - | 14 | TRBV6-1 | CASGWKPPRNEQFF | TGTGCCAGCGGTTGGAAACCTCCTCGGAATGAGCAGTTCTTC
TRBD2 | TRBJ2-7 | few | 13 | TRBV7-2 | CASRGQGGLEQYF | TGTGCCAGCAGAGGGCAGGGAGGGCTCGAGCAGTACTTC
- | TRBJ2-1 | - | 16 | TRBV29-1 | CSVPQRSSTPYNEQFF | TGCAGCGTTCCCCAGAGGAGCTCGACTCCTTACAATGAGCAGTTCTTC